This is a list of T cell receptor beta chains from one sample in a study of response to subunit inactivated influenza vaccine. TCRdb fed the RT-PCR reads into MiXCR, producing one record per CDR3 protein. Here the sample spans about 540,000 distinct CDR3 sequences, under 25% being singletons. These data were likewise used in another study, on T cells expressing NK-cell markers.

The sample in question was CD4+ T cells sorted from PBMCs, obtained 11 to 12 days after vaccination. The receptors here all came from a man aged 50-59 years who received an inactivated influenza vaccine. Each CDR3 is given with its conserved first and last residue. Each record gives: clone size, J gene, V gene, D gene, CDR3 protein, CDR3 DNA. A D gene is named only where the DNA matches it firmly. Size is stated for part of the rows, as once, few or many counts, or as a class when the clone is expanded.

>NA|TRBJ2-1|TRBV7-8|TRBD2
CASSWTSGGSNEQFF
TGTGCCAGCAGCTGGACTAGCGGGGGCTCGAATGAGCAGTTCTTC
>NA|TRBJ2-1|TRBV9|NA
CASSVARSNEQFF
TGTGCCAGCAGCGTAGCCAGGTCCAATGAGCAGTTCTTC
>NA|TRBJ2-7|TRBV20-1|TRBD2
CSAKAGYFLNEQYF
TGCAGTGCTAAAGCGGGGTATTTTTTGAACGAGCAGTACTTC
>NA|TRBJ2-7|TRBV7-9|TRBD1
CASSQTGEHEQYF
TGTGCCAGCAGCCAGACAGGGGAACACGAGCAGTACTTC
>few|TRBJ2-4|TRBV6-1|NA
CASSPGRVKNIQYF
TGTGCCAGCAGTCCCGGGAGAGTGAAAAACATTCAGTACTTC
>NA|TRBJ1-1|TRBV29-1|NA
CSTAGMNTEAFF
TGCAGCACAGCGGGAATGAACACTGAAGCTTTCTTT
>few|TRBJ2-5|TRBV12-3/TRBV12-4|NA
CASSFWGVGETQYF
TGTGCCAGCAGTTTCTGGGGAGTCGGTGAGACCCAGTACTTC
>NA|TRBJ2-7|TRBV20-1|TRBD2
CSAPRSGGSEQYF
TGCAGTGCCCCCCGGTCGGGGGGGTCCGAGCAGTACTTC
>NA|TRBJ2-2|TRBV29-1|NA
CSVRAGSNTGELFF
TGCAGCGTTCGGGCAGGGTCGAACACCGGGGAGCTGTTTTTT
>NA|TRBJ2-2|TRBV24-1|NA
CATSDVRTNTGELFF
TGTGCCACCAGTGATGTCAGGACGAACACCGGGGAGCTGTTTTTT
>NA|TRBJ2-7|TRBV14|TRBD1
CASSQWGQGSYEQYF
TGTGCCAGCAGCCAATGGGGACAGGGGTCCTACGAGCAGTACTTC
>NA|TRBJ2-7|TRBV20-1|NA
CSASLGQGEQYF
TGCAGTGCTAGTCTAGGGCAAGGCGAGCAGTACTTC
>NA|TRBJ2-1|TRBV11-2|TRBD2
CASRGSSYNEQFF
TGTGCCAGCCGCGGGAGTTCCTACAATGAGCAGTTCTTC
>few|TRBJ1-4|TRBV4-1|NA
CASSRTGEKLFF
TGCGCCAGCAGCCGAACGGGGGAAAAACTGTTTTTT
>few|TRBJ2-7|TRBV29-1|NA
CSVDSSPGVDPNEQYF
TGCAGCGTTGACTCTTCCCCAGGGGTAGACCCTAACGAGCAGTACTTC
>NA|TRBJ2-2|TRBV7-6|TRBD2
CASSLFRAGGRTGELFF
TGTGCCAGCAGCTTATTTCGAGCGGGAGGTAGAACCGGGGAGCTGTTTTTT
>NA|TRBJ2-5|TRBV28|TRBD2
CASRFGGEQTQYF
TGTGCCAGCAGATTCGGGGGGGAGCAGACCCAGTACTTC
>few|TRBJ2-4|TRBV28|NA
CASSPEFRGKNIQYF
TGTGCCAGCAGCCCAGAGTTCCGGGGGAAAAACATTCAGTACTTC
>few|TRBJ2-7|TRBV7-9|TRBD1
CASSSRTGVEQYF
TGTGCCAGCAGCAGCAGGACAGGGGTCGAGCAGTACTTC
>NA|TRBJ1-5|TRBV12-3/TRBV12-4|TRBD1
CACSRTGMQPQHF
TGTGCCTGCAGTCGGACAGGGATGCAGCCCCAGCATTTT